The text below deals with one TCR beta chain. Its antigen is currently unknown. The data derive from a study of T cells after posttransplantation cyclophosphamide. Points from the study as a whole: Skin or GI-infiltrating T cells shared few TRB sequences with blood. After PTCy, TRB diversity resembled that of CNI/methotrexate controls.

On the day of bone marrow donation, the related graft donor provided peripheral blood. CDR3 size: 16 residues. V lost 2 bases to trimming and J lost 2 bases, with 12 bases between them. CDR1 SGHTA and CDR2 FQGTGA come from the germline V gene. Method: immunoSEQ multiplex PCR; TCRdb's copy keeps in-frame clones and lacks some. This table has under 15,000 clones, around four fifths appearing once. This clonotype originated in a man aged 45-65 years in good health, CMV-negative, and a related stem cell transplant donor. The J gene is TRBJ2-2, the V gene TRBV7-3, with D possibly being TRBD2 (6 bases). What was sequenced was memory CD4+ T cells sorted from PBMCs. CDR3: CASSLARGLNTGELFF. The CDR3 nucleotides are TGTGCCAGCAGCTTAGCTAGGGGACTTAACACCGGGGAGCTGTTTTTT.